The 32 T cell receptor beta chains reported below all come from one sample, sequenced in a study of CD8 T cells in Susac syndrome. The RNA, roughly 0.5 to 1 ug, was put through reverse transcription using random hexamers. MiXCR, run by TCRdb on the immunoSEQ multiplex PCR reads, gives a single entry per CDR3 protein. The data hold 100,000 or so distinct CDR3 sequences, with around 96% observed a single time. Sequencing was performed on CD8+ T cells from PBMCs. These receptors were obtained from a human donor with Susac syndrome.

This clonotype occurred a few times. V and J are TRBV6-4 and TRBJ2-3; D gene uncertain. This CDR3 comprises 13 residues. CDR1 is MRHNA and CDR2 is SNTAGT in the germline V gene. Between the trimmed V and J ends, which lost 3 bases and 2 bases, there was a span of 6 bases. For the CDR3, the DNA is TGTGCCAGCAGTGAGGGCGCCACAGATACGCAGTATTTT. This translates into CASSEGATDTQYF.

The chain employs TRBV19 and TRBJ2-1; D remains ambiguous. Germline V gene lookup returns CDR1 LNHDA and CDR2 SQIVND (reference sequence). The CDR3 covers 13 residues. The V end lost 5 bases, the J end lost 7 bases, and 12 bases lay between the germline ends. CDR3 in amino acids: CASSPSRLNEQFF. The DNA of the CDR3 is TGTGCCAGTAGTCCAAGCCGTCTTAATGAGCAGTTCTTC.

This clonotype is a singleton in its sample. J is TRBJ1-1 and V is TRBV5-1; the match to TRBD1 covers 7 bases. From germline, CDR1 is SGHRS and CDR2 YFSETQ. CDR3 length: 17 amino acids. V lost 1 base, J lost 5 bases, and 14 bases stayed unmatched. The CDR3 here is CASSLWSRGFPRTEAFF. DNA of the CDR3: TGCGCCAGCAGCTTGTGGTCCAGGGGGTTTCCTAGGACTGAAGCTTTCTTT. Full variable domain (missing parts from reference TRBV5-1 and TRBJ1-1): KAGVTQTPRYLIKTRGQQVTLSCSPISGHRSVSWYQQTPGQGLQFLFEYFSETQRNKGNFPGRFSGRQFSNSRSEMNVSTLELGDSALYLCASSLWSRGFPRTEAFFGQGTRLTVV.

The chain recombines TRBV3-1 with TRBJ2-1, with 11 bases that match TRBD2. The CDR3 is made up of 15 amino acids. V shed 0 bases, J shed 8 bases, and the junction held 3 bases outside the gene matches. Germline V gene data show CDR1 as LGHDT and CDR2 as YNNKEL (reference sequence). The CDR3 loop is CASSQDASGGHEQFF. For the CDR3, the DNA is TGTGCCAGCAGCCAAGATGCTAGCGGGGGGCATGAGCAGTTCTTC.

The rearrangement links TRBV19 to TRBJ2-1; TRBD1 aligns across 7 bases. CDR3 length equals 14 residues. Per the germline V gene, CDR1 is LNHDA and CDR2 is SQIVND (reference sequence). J gave up 9 bases and V 8 bases, and 13 bases lay outside the gene matches. The CDR3 DNA reads TGTGCCAGTGGAATTGGGACAGTACATAGTGAGCAGTTCTTC. Translation gives CASGIGTVHSEQFF. The full variable domain, rest sourced from reference TRBV19 and TRBJ2-1, is DGGITQSPKYLFRKEGQNVTLSCEQNLNHDAMYWYRQDPGQGLRLIYYSQIVNDFQKGDIAEGYSVSREKKESFPLTVTSAQKNPTAFYLCASGIGTVHSEQFFGPGTRLTVL.

The rearrangement joins TRBV18 to TRBJ2-5; D remains ambiguous. The CDR3 is 14 amino acids. V lost 5 bases and J 0 bases, leaving 10 bases between the germline ends. From germline, CDR1 is KGHSH and CDR2 LQKENI. The CDR3 DNA follows: TGTGCCAGCTCAACGGTGGGGTACCAAGAGACCCAGTACTTC. Its protein is CASSTVGYQETQYF.

The chain couples TRBV7-8 to TRBJ2-2, with D possibly matching TRBD1 (5 bases). This CDR3 region has 16 residues. Germline CDR1 SGHVS, CDR2 FQNEAQ. Trimming took off 2 bases at V and 5 bases at J, with 15 bases between the two ends. The CDR3 protein is CASSLIPGFGTGELFF. The CDR3 nucleotides are TGTGCCAGCAGCTTAATACCAGGGTTCGGGACCGGGGAGCTGTTTTTT.

The rearrangement links TRBV7-2 to TRBJ2-1, with D perhaps given as TRBD1 or TRBD2 (6 bases each). There are 15 residues in the CDR3. V was shortened by 6 bases and J by 4 bases, with 16 bases between the two germline ends. Per germline, CDR1 SGHTA and CDR2 FQGNSA. The CDR3 sequence is CASRLGGGTYNEQFF. The CDR3 region has the DNA TGTGCCAGCAGACTCGGGGGCGGAACATACAATGAGCAGTTCTTC.

In DNA form, the CDR3 reads TGTGCCAGCAGCTCGCGGGCTAATGAGCAGTTCTTC. The encoded protein is CASSSRANEQFF. The gene calls are TRBV7-8 and TRBJ2-1; D may be TRBD2 (5 bases). Per germline, CDR1 SGHVS and CDR2 FQNEAQ. This CDR3 is built from 12 residues. The ends were cut back, 4 bases at V and 7 bases at J, with 8 bases in the middle.

The chain carries TRBV3-1 and TRBJ1-4; a weak D match, TRBD1 (6 bases). V was pared by 2 bases and J by 4 bases, with 14 bases between. The CDR3 runs 16 residues. Germline V gene data show CDR1 as LGHDT and CDR2 as YNNKEL (reference sequence). Here the CDR3 reads CASSQPGGRLNEKLFF. Here the CDR3 DNA reads TGTGCCAGCAGCCAACCGGGGGGCCGCCTTAATGAAAAACTGTTTTTT.

The J gene is TRBJ1-1, the V gene TRBV12-3 or TRBV12-4; D might be TRBD1 (6 bases). V was clipped by 2 bases and J by 4 bases, with 11 bases between them. The CDR3 totals 14 residues. CDR3 nucleotides: TGTGCCAGCAGTTTACTGGGGGCGGGCACTGAAGCTTTCTTT. This encodes CASSLLGAGTEAFF.

This clonotype was observed a single time. V is TRBV27 and J is TRBJ2-3; TRBD1 matches 9 bases. J was trimmed by 6 bases and V by 3 bases; bases with no gene match: 7. The germline V gene encodes CDR1 MNHEY and CDR2 SMNVEV (reference sequence). The CDR3 totals 15 residues. CDR3 in amino acids: CASSLTGGSVDTQYF. As DNA, the CDR3 is TGTGCCAGCAGTTTGACAGGGGGGAGCGTGGATACGCAGTATTTT.

The J gene is TRBJ2-7, the V gene TRBV3-1; TRBD2 aligns across 11 bases. The V gene's germline CDR1 is LGHDT and CDR2 YNNKEL (reference sequence). The length of the CDR3 is 15 residues. V trimming: 1 base; J trimming: 6 bases; junction bases outside the gene matches: 5. The CDR3 is CASSQVLAGVGEQYF. DNA of the CDR3: TGTGCCAGCAGCCAAGTACTAGCGGGAGTTGGCGAGCAGTACTTC.

CDR3 bases: TGCAGCGTTGAAGATTCCCGGGACAACACCTACGAGCAGTACTTC. As protein: CSVEDSRDNTYEQYF. The V call is TRBV29-1, the J call TRBJ2-7, with D perhaps TRBD1 (6 bases). The germline V and J ends were trimmed by 0 bases and 2 bases, with 14 bases remaining between them. CDR1 and CDR2 from the germline V gene are SQVTM and ANQGSEA. This CDR3 contains 15 residues.

The rearrangement uses TRBV6-5 and TRBJ2-1; D is uncertain. CDR1 is MNHEY, CDR2 SVGAGI, per germline. The CDR3 covers 12 residues. The V gene lost 6 bases and the J gene lost 7 bases, with 10 bases spanning the gap. The CDR3 DNA follows: TGTGCCAGCAGGTCTGTGGGGAATGAGCAGTTCTTC. Encoded protein: CASRSVGNEQFF.

The chain employs TRBV29-1 and TRBJ2-7; TRBD2 matches 10 bases. After removal of 1 base from V and 6 bases from J, the junction contained 6 bases not matched to a gene. CDR3 size: 14 residues. Germline V gene lookup returns CDR1 SQVTM and CDR2 ANQGSEA. CDR3 DNA: TGCAGCGTTGAAGGACTAGCGGGTACTCTCGAGCAGTACTTC. It encodes CSVEGLAGTLEQYF.

The V and J genes are TRBV20-1 and TRBJ2-7, with D possibly being TRBD2 (7 bases). CDR1 is DFQATT, CDR2 SNEGSKA, per germline (reference sequence). The CDR3 contains 13 residues. Trimming took off 5 bases at V and 2 bases at J, with 13 bases between the two ends. CDR3 DNA: TGCAGTGCTTGGAGGGGGGGTCCCTACGAGCAGTACTTC. This gives the protein CSAWRGGPYEQYF.

This clonotype was seen only once. J is TRBJ2-3 and V is TRBV29-1; D remains unclear. Deletions cut 6 bases from V and 4 bases from J, with 11 bases between. CDR1 is SQVTM and CDR2 is ANQGSEA in the germline V gene. The CDR3 has 12 residues. CDR3 loop: CSVITAADTQYF. DNA of the CDR3: TGCAGCGTGATCACGGCCGCAGATACGCAGTATTTT.

This chain connects TRBV20-1 to TRBJ2-3; D possibly corresponds to TRBD2 (5 bases). There are 16 residues in the CDR3. The V gene lost 5 bases and the J gene lost 1 base, with 19 bases spanning the gap. Germline V lookup: CDR1 DFQATT, CDR2 SNEGSKA (reference sequence). The CDR3 DNA reads as TGCAGTGCTTCCCCGATGGGAGCCCGGGGCACAGATACGCAGTATTTT. It translates to CSASPMGARGTDTQYF.

This rearrangement joins TRBV7-9 to TRBJ2-1; perhaps TRBD2 as D (6 bases). With 1 base removed from V and 8 bases from J, the gap between germline ends came to 12 bases. Germline V gene sequence: CDR1 SEHNR, CDR2 FQNEAQ (reference sequence). This CDR3 has 14 amino acids. The CDR3 DNA reads as TGTGCCAGCAGCTTAGTGGCTAGCGAGCATGAGCAGTTCTTC. This gives the protein CASSLVASEHEQFF.

The rearrangement joins TRBV12-3 or TRBV12-4 to TRBJ2-5; 7 bases fit TRBD1. This CDR3 is 13 amino acids long. After removal of 6 bases from V and 2 bases from J, the junction contained 3 bases not matched to a gene. The CDR3 loop is CASRGTVQETQYF. Here the CDR3 DNA reads TGTGCCAGCAGAGGGACAGTTCAAGAGACCCAGTACTTC.

The V gene is TRBV5-1, the J gene TRBJ2-7; TRBD2 might be the D (6 bases). The ends were cut back, 4 bases at V and 3 bases at J, with 14 bases in the middle. There are 14 residues in the CDR3. Germline V gives CDR1 SGHRS, CDR2 YFSETQ. In nucleotides, the CDR3 is TGCGCCAGCAGCCCGACGGGGGAGGTCTACGAGCAGTACTTC. It specifies CASSPTGEVYEQYF.

The chain employs TRBV12-5 and TRBJ2-5; D may be TRBD1 or TRBD2 (5 bases each). Germline CDR1 reads LGHNT; CDR2 reads FRNRAP. The CDR3 extends over 15 amino acids. Trimming pared 2 bases from V and 5 bases from J, leaving 15 bases between. The DNA for the CDR3 is TGTGCTAGTGGTTTGATGGGCACCAGGGAGGAGACCCAGTACTTC. Its protein is CASGLMGTREETQYF.

CDR3: CASSFGGAYGYTF. For the CDR3, the DNA is TGCGCCAGCAGCTTCGGAGGGGCCTATGGCTACACCTTC. V gene TRBV5-1 combines with J gene TRBJ1-2; maybe TRBD1 (5 bases). Per germline, CDR1 SGHRS and CDR2 YFSETQ. The ends were cut back, 2 bases at V and 4 bases at J, with 9 bases in the middle. The CDR3 covers 13 residues.

The chain couples TRBV28 to TRBJ1-5; no clear D. Germline CDR1 MDHEN, CDR2 SYDVKM. The CDR3 contains 13 residues. The V and J ends lost 7 bases and 7 bases respectively, with 14 bases between them. The CDR3 is CASTPPAGQPQHF. The CDR3 nucleotides read TGTGCCAGCACCCCCCCGGCCGGGCAGCCCCAGCATTTT.

V gene TRBV9 combines with J gene TRBJ2-3, with TRBD2 matching over 7 bases. V lost 2 bases to trimming and J lost 2 bases; unmatched junction nucleotides: 5. Germline V gene sequence: CDR1 SGDLS, CDR2 YYNGEE. This CDR3 is 15 amino acids long. The CDR3: CASSVGGTLTDTQYF. CDR3 DNA sequence: TGTGCCAGCAGCGTCGGGGGGACGCTCACAGATACGCAGTATTTT.

The rearrangement links TRBV3-1 to TRBJ2-5, with no clear D. Per germline, CDR1 LGHDT and CDR2 YNNKEL (reference sequence). There are 12 residues in the CDR3. The V end was cut by 3 bases, the J end by 7 bases, with 9 bases between. CDR3 loop: CASSQEGRTQYF. CDR3 bases: TGTGCCAGCAGCCAGGAAGGTAGGACCCAGTACTTC.

The chain joins TRBV5-6 to TRBJ2-7; D may be TRBD2 (5 bases). Germline V gives CDR1 SGHDT, CDR2 YYEEEE. The CDR3 is 13 residues long. V lost 0 bases and J lost 4, with 8 bases in between. CDR3 coding DNA: TGTGCCAGCAGCTTGGCGAGCGGATACGAGCAGTACTTC. This codes for CASSLASGYEQYF. Full variable domain (outside the CDR3, taken from reference TRBV5-6 and TRBJ2-7): DAGVTQSPTHLIKTRGQQVTLRCSPKSGHDTVSWYQQALGQGPQFIFQYYEEEERQRGNFPDRFSGHQFPNYSSELNVNALLLGDSALYLCASSLASGYEQYFGPGTRLTVT.

This chain links TRBV19 with TRBJ2-7; D is unresolved. This CDR3 is built from 12 residues. V was cut by 5 bases and J by 3 bases, with 8 bases left in between. CDR1 is LNHDA and CDR2 is SQIVND in the germline V gene (reference sequence). The CDR3 loop reads CASSEVGYEQYF. Here the CDR3 DNA reads TGTGCCAGTAGTGAGGTGGGCTACGAGCAGTACTTC.

The rearrangement links TRBV19 to TRBJ1-5; D is uncertain. The CDR3 has 14 amino acids. Germline-derived CDR1 and CDR2 are LNHDA and SQIVND (reference sequence). Trimming left V 4 bases short and J 0 bases short, with 7 bases between. The CDR3 DNA follows: TGTGCCAGTAGTAGGTCCGGTAGCAATCAGCCCCAGCATTTT. This translates into CASSRSGSNQPQHF.

The chain is built from TRBV12-3 or TRBV12-4 and TRBJ2-7; D gene uncertain. Trimming pared 8 bases from V and 7 bases from J, leaving 15 bases between. There are 12 residues in the CDR3. The CDR3: CASGSEVREQYF. For the CDR3, the DNA is TGTGCCAGCGGGTCCGAGGTGCGGGAGCAGTACTTC.

The CDR3 here is CASSPSTGLAGHEQFF. The DNA of the CDR3 is TGTGCCAGCAGCCCTTCGACTGGACTAGCGGGACATGAGCAGTTCTTC. J is TRBJ2-1 and V is TRBV7-3, with 12 positions matching TRBD2. CDR3 size: 16 residues. Germline V gives CDR1 SGHTA, CDR2 FQGTGA. After removal of 5 bases from V and 8 bases from J, the junction contained 10 bases not matched to a gene.